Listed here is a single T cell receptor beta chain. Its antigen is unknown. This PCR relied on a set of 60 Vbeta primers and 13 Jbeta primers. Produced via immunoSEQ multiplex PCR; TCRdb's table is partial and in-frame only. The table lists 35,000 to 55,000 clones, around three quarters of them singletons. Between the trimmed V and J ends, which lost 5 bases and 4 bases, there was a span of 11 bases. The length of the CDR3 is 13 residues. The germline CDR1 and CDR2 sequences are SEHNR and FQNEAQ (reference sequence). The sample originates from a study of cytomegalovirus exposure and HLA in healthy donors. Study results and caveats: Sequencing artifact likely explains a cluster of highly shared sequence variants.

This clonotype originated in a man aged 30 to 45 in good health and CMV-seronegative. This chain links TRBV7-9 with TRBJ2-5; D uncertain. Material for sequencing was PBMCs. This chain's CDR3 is CASSREQAETQYF. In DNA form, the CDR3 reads TGTGCCAGCAGCCGCGAGCAGGCAGAGACCCAGTACTTC.